This entry features one T cell receptor (beta chain) sequence. This specimen belongs to a study of blood T cell repertoires in COVID-19. Study context: PBMCs, B-cell-depleted T cells, or T cells provided the cDNA or gDNA that made up the material.

In the original workflow: The assay estimated nucleated cells by amplifying reference gene primers. Sequencing was performed with immunoSEQ multiplex PCR; in TCRdb, only in-frame clones are kept and a portion is missing. V and J calls and clone size are given by that table; D and trimming were obtained from the DNA. Of 50,000 to 65,000 clones in the sample, 81% were seen once. Sequencing was done on a sample of peripheral blood. This receptor was taken from a woman aged 55-69 years with acute or convalescent COVID-19.

The CDR3 region has the DNA TGTGCCAGCAGCTTAATTGGCACAGAAAACACTGAAGCTTTCTTT. Protein sequence: CASSLIGTENTEAFF. This chain connects TRBV7-9 to TRBJ1-1, with D unresolved. Germline V CDR1 and CDR2: SEHNR, FQNEAQ (reference sequence). This CDR3 contains 15 residues. The V end lost 2 bases, the J end lost 2 bases, and 12 bases lay between the germline ends.